The entry below describes one T cell receptor (beta chain). Its target is not known. The data were taken from a study of cytomegalovirus exposure and HLA in healthy donors. Study-level results: In a later analysis, specific HLA alleles were associated with approximately 17,000 TCR beta sequences at a 0.05 false discovery rate. The likely explanation for a cluster of highly shared sequence variants was sequencing artifact.

PCR used 60 Vbeta primers and 13 Jbeta primers. The method was immunoSEQ multiplex PCR; TCRdb's version includes in-frame clones alone and lacks a portion of them. The sample contains roughly 72,000 clones, 74% of which appear only once. Unrecorded immune exposure was likely among donors, who were nominally healthy when sampled. The CDR3 is 14 amino acids. V trimming: 6 bases; J trimming: 10 bases; junction bases outside the gene matches: 8. The V gene's germline CDR1 is SNHLY and CDR2 FYNNEI. The TCR comes from a human donor in good health. Sequencing was carried out using PBMCs. V usage is TRBV2 and J usage is TRBJ1-4, with 10 bases aligning to TRBD1. CDR3: CASSATGGEGKLFF. The CDR3 DNA sequence: TGTGCCAGCAGCGCGACAGGGGGCGAGGGAAAACTGTTTTTT.